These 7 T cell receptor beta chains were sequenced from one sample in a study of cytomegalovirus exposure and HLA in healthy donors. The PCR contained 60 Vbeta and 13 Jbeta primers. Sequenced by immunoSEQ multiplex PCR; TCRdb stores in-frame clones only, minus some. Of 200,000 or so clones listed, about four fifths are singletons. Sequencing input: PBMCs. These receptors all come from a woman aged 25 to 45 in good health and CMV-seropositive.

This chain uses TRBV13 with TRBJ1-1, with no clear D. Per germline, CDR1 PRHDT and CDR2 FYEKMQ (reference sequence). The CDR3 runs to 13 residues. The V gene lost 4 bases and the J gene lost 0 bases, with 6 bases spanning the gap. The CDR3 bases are TGTGCCAGCAGCTCATCATTGAACACTGAAGCTTTCTTT. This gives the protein CASSSSLNTEAFF.

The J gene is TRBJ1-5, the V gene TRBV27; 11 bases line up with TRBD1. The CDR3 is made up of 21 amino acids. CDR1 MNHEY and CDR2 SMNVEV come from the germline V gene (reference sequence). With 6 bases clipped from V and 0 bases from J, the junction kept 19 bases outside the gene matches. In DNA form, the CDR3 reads TGTGCCAGCAGCCCAGGGGGGACAGGGGGAAATAAGGTCCGTAGCAATCAGCCCCAGCATTTT. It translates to CASSPGGTGGNKVRSNQPQHF.

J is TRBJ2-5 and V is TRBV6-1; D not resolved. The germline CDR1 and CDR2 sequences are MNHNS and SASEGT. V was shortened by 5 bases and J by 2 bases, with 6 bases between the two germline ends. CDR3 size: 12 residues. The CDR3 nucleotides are TGTGCCAGCAGTTCCAGACAAGAGACCCAGTACTTC. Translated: CASSSRQETQYF.

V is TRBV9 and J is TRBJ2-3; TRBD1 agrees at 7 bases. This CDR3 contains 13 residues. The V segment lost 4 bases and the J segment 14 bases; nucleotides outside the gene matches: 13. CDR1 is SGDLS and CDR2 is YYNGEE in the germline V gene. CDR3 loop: CASSPLGQGETYF. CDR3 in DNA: TGTGCCAGCAGCCCCCTGGGGCAGGGGGAAACGTATTTT.

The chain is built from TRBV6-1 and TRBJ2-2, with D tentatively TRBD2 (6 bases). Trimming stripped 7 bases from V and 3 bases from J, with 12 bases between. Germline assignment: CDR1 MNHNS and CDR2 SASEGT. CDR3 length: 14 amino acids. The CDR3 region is CASITQRDTGELFF. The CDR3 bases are TGTGCCAGCATCACCCAGCGGGACACCGGGGAGCTGTTTTTT.

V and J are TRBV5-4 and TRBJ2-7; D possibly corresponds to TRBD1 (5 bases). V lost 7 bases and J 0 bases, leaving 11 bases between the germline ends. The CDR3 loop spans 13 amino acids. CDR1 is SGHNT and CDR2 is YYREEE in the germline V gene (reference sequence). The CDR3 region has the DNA TGTGCCAGCGCCCTGGACAACTCCTACGAGCAGTACTTC. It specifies CASALDNSYEQYF.

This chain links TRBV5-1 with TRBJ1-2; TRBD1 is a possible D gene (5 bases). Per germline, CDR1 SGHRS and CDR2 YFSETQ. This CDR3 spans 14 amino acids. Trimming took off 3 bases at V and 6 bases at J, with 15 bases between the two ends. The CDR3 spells CASSSRGEVDGYTF. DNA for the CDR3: TGCGCCAGCAGCTCACGGGGGGAAGTTGATGGCTACACCTTC.